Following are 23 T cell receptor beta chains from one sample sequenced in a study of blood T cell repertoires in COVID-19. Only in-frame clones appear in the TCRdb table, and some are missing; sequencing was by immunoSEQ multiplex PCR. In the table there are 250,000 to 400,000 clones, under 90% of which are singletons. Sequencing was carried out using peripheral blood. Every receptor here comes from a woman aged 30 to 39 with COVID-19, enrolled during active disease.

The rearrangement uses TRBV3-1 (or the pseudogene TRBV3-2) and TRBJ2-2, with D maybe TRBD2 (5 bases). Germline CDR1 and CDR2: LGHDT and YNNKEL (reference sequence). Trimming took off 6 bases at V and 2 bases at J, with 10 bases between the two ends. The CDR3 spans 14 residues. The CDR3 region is CASRRTVNTGELFF. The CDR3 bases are TGTGCCAGCAGAAGGACTGTAAACACCGGGGAGCTGTTTTTT.

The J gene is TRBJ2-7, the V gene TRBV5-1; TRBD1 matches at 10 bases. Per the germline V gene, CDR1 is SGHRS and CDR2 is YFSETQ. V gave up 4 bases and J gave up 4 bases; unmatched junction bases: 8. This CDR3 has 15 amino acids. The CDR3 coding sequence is TGCGCCAGCAGCATACGGACAGGGGGAGGGTACGAGCAGTACTTC. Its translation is CASSIRTGGGYEQYF.

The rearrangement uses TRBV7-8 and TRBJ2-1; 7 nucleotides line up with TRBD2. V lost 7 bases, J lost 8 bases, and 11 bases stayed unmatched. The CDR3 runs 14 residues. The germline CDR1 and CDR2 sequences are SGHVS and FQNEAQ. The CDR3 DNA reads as TGTGCCAGCACCCGCAGCGGGATTATGGATGAGCAGTTCTTC. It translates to CASTRSGIMDEQFF.

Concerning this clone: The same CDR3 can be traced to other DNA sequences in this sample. CDR3 sequence (DNA): TGCGCCAGCAGTGAGTCTAGGGGATTCTATGGCTACACCTTC. The encoded protein is CASSESRGFYGYTF. The chain combines TRBV10-2 with TRBJ1-2, with a weak D call TRBD1 (5 bases). V was cut by 0 bases and J by 4 bases, with 9 bases left in between. There are 14 residues in the CDR3. The germline V gene has CDR1 WSHSY and CDR2 SAAADI.

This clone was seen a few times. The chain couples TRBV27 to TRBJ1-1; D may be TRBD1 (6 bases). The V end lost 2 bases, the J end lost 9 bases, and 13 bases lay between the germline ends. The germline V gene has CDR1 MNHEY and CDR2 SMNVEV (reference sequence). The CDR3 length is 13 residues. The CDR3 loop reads CASSLTGSPQAFF. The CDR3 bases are TGTGCCAGCAGTTTAACAGGGTCCCCCCAAGCTTTCTTT.

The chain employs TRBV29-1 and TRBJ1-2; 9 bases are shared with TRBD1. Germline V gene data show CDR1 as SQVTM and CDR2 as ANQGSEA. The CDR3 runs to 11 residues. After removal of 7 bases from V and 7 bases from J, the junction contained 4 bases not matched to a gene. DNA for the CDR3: TGCAGCGGGGGGACAGGGACTGGCTACACCTTC. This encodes CSGGTGTGYTF. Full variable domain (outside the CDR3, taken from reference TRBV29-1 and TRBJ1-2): SAVISQKPSRDICQRGTSLTIQCQVDSQVTMMFWYRQQPGQSLTLIATANQGSEATYESGFVIDKFPISRPNLTFSTLTVSNMSPEDSSIYLCSGGTGTGYTFGSGTRLTVV.

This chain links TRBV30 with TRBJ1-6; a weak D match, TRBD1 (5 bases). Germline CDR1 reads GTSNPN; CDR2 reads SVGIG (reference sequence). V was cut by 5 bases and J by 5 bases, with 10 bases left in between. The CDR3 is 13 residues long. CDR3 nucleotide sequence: TGTGCCTGGGGTGGCAGGGATAATTCACCCCTCCACTTT. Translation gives CAWGGRDNSPLHF.

CDR3 region: CATSPAGTDTQYF. DNA for the CDR3: TGTGCCACCAGCCCTGCGGGAACAGATACGCAGTATTTT. The chain carries TRBV24-1 and TRBJ2-3, with D tentatively TRBD2 (6 bases). The germline V gene has CDR1 KGHDR and CDR2 SFDVKD. CDR3 length equals 13 residues. Trimming stripped 7 bases from V and 3 bases from J, with 10 bases between.

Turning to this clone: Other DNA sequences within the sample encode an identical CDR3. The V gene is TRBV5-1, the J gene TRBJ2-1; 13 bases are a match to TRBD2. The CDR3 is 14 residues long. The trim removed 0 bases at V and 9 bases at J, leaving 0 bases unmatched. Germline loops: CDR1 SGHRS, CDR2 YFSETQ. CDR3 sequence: CASSLGLAGGEQFF. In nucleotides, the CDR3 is TGCGCCAGCAGCTTGGGACTAGCGGGAGGTGAGCAGTTCTTC. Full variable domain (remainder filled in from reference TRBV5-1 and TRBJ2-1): KAGVTQTPRYLIKTRGQQVTLSCSPISGHRSVSWYQQTPGQGLQFLFEYFSETQRNKGNFPGRFSGRQFSNSRSEMNVSTLELGDSALYLCASSLGLAGGEQFFGPGTRLTVL.

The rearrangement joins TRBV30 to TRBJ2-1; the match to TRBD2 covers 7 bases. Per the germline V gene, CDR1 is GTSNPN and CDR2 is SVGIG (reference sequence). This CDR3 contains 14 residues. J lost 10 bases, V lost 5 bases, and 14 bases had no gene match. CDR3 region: CAWEKGREVDEQFF. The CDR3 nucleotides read TGTGCCTGGGAAAAGGGGAGGGAAGTGGACGAGCAGTTCTTC.

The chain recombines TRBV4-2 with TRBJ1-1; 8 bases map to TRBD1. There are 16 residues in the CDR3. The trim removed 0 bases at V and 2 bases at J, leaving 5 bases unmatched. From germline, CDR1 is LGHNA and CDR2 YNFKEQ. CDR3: CASSQDRDRLNTEAFF. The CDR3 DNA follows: TGTGCCAGCAGCCAAGACCGGGACAGGCTAAACACTGAAGCTTTCTTT.

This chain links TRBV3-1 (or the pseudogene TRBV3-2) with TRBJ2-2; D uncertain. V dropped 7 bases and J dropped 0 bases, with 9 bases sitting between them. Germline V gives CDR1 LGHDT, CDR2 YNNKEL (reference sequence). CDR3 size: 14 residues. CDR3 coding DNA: TGTGCCAGCACTAGATCATCGAACACCGGGGAGCTGTTTTTT. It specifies CASTRSSNTGELFF.

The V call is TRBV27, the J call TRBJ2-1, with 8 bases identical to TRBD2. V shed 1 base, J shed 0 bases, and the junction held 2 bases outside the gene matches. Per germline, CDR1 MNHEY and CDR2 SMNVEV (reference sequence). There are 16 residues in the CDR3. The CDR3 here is CASSLLAGSSYNEQFF. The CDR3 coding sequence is TGTGCCAGCAGTTTATTAGCGGGGAGCTCCTACAATGAGCAGTTCTTC.

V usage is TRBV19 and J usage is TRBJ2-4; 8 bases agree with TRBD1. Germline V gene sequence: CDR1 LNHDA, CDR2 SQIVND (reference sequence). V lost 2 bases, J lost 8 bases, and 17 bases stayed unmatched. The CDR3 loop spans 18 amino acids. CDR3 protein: CASSILREGQGTRDIQYF. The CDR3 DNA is TGTGCCAGTAGTATATTGAGGGAAGGACAGGGTACGAGGGACATTCAGTACTTC.

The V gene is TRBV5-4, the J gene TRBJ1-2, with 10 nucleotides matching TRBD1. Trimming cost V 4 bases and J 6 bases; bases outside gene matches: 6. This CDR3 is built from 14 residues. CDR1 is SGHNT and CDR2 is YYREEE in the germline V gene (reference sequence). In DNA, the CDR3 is TGTGCCAGCAGCCCGGGACAGGGGTTACATGGCTACACCTTC. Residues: CASSPGQGLHGYTF.

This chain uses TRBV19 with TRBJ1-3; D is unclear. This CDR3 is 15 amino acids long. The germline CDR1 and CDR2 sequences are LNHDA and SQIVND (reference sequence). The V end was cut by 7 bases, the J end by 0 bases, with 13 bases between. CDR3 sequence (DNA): TGTGCCAGTACCGAGACGGGAGACTCTGGAAACACCATATATTTT. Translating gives CASTETGDSGNTIYF.

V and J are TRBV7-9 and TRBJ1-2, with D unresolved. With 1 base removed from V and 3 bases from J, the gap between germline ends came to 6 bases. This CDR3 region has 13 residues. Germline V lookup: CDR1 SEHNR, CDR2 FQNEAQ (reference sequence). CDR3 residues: CASSLDGDYGYTF. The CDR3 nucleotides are TGTGCCAGCAGCTTAGACGGAGACTATGGCTACACCTTC.

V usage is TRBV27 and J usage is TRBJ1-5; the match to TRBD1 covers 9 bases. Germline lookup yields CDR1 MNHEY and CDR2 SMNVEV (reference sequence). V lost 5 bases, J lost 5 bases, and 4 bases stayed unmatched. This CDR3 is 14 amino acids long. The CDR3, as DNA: TGTGCCAGCAGTCCCGACAGGGGGGATCAGCCCCAGCATTTT. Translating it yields CASSPDRGDQPQHF.

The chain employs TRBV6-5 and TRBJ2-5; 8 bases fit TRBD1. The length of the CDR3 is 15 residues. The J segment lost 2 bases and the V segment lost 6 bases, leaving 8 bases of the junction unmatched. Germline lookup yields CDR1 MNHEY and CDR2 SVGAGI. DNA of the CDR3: TGTGCCAGCAGCCCCCCCACAGGGGGACAAGAGACCCAGTACTTC. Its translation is CASSPPTGGQETQYF.

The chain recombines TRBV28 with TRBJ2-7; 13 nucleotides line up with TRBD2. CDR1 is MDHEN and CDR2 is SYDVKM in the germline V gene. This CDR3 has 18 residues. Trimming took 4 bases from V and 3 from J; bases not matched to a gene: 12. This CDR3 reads CASSSLKRLAGGGYEQYF. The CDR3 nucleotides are TGTGCCAGCAGTTCCTTAAAGAGACTAGCGGGAGGTGGCTACGAGCAGTACTTC. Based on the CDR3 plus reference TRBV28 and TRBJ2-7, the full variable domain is DVKVTQSSRYLVKRTGEKVFLECVQDMDHENMFWYRQDPGLGLRLIYFSYDVKMKEKGDIPEGYSVSREKKERFSLILESASTNQTSMYLCASSSLKRLAGGGYEQYFGPGTRLTVT.

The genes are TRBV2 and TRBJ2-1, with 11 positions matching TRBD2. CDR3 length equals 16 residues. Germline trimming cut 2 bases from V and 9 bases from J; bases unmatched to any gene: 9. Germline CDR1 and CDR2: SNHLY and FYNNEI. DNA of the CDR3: TGTGCCAGCAGTGAATGGGGTAGCGGGAGGGCAGGTGAGCAGTTCTTC. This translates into CASSEWGSGRAGEQFF.

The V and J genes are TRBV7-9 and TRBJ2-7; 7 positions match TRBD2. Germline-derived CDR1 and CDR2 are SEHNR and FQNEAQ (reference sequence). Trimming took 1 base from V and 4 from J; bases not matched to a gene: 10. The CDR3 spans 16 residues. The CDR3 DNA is TGTGCCAGCAGCTTAGAGACTAGCCAGACCTTTTACGAGCAGTACTTC. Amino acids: CASSLETSQTFYEQYF. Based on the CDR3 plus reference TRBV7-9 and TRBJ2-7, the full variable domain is DTGVSQNPRHKITKRGQNVTFRCDPISEHNRLYWYRQTLGQGPEFLTYFQNEAQLEKSRLLSDRFSAERPKGSFSTLEIQRTEQGDSAMYLCASSLETSQTFYEQYFGPGTRLTVT.

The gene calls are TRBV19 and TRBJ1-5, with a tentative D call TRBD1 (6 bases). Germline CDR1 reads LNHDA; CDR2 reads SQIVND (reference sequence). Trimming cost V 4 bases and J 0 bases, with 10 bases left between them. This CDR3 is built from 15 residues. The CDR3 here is CASSRDTFSNQPQHF. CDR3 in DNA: TGTGCCAGTAGTAGGGACACTTTTAGCAATCAGCCCCAGCATTTT.